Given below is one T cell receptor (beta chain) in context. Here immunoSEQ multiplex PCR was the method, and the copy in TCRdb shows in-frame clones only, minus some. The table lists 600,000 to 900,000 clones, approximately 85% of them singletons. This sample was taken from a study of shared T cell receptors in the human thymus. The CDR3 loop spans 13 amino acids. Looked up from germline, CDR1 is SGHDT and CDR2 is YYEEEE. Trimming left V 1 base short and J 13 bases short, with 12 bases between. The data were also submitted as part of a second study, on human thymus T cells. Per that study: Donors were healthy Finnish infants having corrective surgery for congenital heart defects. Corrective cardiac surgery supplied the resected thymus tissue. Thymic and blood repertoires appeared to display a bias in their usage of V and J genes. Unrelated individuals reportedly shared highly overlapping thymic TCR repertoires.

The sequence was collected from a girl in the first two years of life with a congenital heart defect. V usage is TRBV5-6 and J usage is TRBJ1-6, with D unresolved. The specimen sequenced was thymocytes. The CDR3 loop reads CASSLTDTRPLHF. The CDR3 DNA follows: TGTGCCAGCAGCTTGACCGACACTCGGCCCCTCCACTTT.